This TCR beta chain was retrieved from a study of tumor T cells in aggressive B-cell lymphoma. The protocol was immunoSEQ multiplex PCR, while the TCRdb copy is restricted to in-frame clones and leaves out a portion. The sample lists under 3,500 clones, over 85% seen once, with 2% in the top ten. The germline V gene encodes CDR1 SEHNR and CDR2 FQNEAQ (reference sequence). The CDR3 length is 15 residues. Trimming took 2 bases from V and 6 from J, leaving 16 bases between them. Sequenced: tumor tissue. This TCR was sampled from an adult with diffuse large B cell lymphoma. The V gene is TRBV7-9, the J gene TRBJ1-1; tentatively, D is TRBD1 (5 bases). CDR3 nucleotides: TGTGCCAGCAGCTTACCCTCAGGGTTTCTCTCTGAAGCTTTCTTT. It is translated as CASSLPSGFLSEAFF.